This TCR beta chain was recorded in a study of identical twins. Overall study results and limits: Models predicted less out-of-frame TCR alpha sharing in monozygotic twins than was found.

TCRdb analysed the 5' RACE reads with MiXCR anew, one entry per CDR3 protein. This table has over 600,000 distinct CDR3 sequences, 21% appearing once. Concerning this clonotype: Antigen: not known.

Germline-derived CDR1 and CDR2 are DFQATT and SNEGSKA (reference sequence). CDR3 length: 13 residues. V shed 6 bases and J shed 0 bases, with 12 bases lying between them. These data also featured in a second study, about T cells expressing NK-cell markers. From that paper: In sorted CD3+CD56+NKG2C+, CD3+CD56+NKG2C- and CD3+CD56-NKG2C+ T cells, TCR beta repertoires were obtained. With respect to HCMV, seven of the eight sequenced donors were seropositive, and one was seronegative.

The sample consisted of PBMCs. The chain has TRBV20-1 and TRBJ2-7; D gene uncertain. The TCR originated in a woman aged 18-29 years in good health. The CDR3 spells CSARTASSYEQYF. The DNA of the CDR3 is TGCAGTGCCCGGACCGCGAGCTCCTACGAGCAGTACTTC.